Shown below are 6 T cell receptor beta chains from a single sample sequenced in a study of response to subunit inactivated influenza vaccine. MiXCR was run by TCRdb on the RT-PCR reads, yielding one entry per CDR3 protein. Found here are more than 700,000 distinct CDR3 sequences, 21% of them singletons; the top ten hold around 9.6%. Specimen: PBMCs from blood, collected around 5 days after vaccination. The receptors stem from a man between 50 and 59 years old who received an inactivated influenza vaccine.

The chain combines TRBV12-3 or TRBV12-4 with TRBJ1-1; TRBD1 matches 7 bases. V dropped 4 bases and J dropped 9; count of bases not matched to a gene: 11. The CDR3 length is 14 residues. In nucleotides, the CDR3 is TGTGCCAGCAGTTATAGGGAGGGGGCGGGGAAAGCTTTCTTT. This sequence encodes CASSYREGAGKAFF.

In its sample, this clonotype was seen a few times. This CDR3 reads CSASRGPQDSPLHF. The CDR3 DNA reads TGCAGTGCGAGCCGGGGGCCCCAAGATTCACCCCTCCACTTT. The chain uses TRBV20-1 and TRBJ1-6, with a tentative D call TRBD1 (6 bases). Trimming shortened V by 6 bases and J by 8 bases, and 17 bases separated the two germline ends. This CDR3 has 14 amino acids. Germline loops: CDR1 DFQATT, CDR2 SNEGSKA (reference sequence).

This clonotype was seen a few times. The chain recombines TRBV29-1 with TRBJ1-6; D uncertain. Per germline, CDR1 SQVTM and CDR2 ANQGSEA. There are 13 residues in the CDR3. The V end was cut by 5 bases, the J end by 4 bases, with 9 bases between. CDR3 sequence reads: CSVQAGYNSPLHF. In DNA, the CDR3 is TGCAGCGTTCAGGCCGGATATAATTCACCCCTCCACTTT.

V usage is TRBV7-6 and J usage is TRBJ2-3, with 13 bases that match TRBD2. This CDR3 spans 18 amino acids. Germline V gene sequence: CDR1 SGHVS, CDR2 FNYEAQ. V trimming: 4 bases; J trimming: 4 bases; junction bases outside the gene matches: 11. The CDR3 sequence: CASSSHRTSGGDADTQYF. As DNA, the CDR3 is TGTGCCAGCAGCTCTCATAGGACTAGCGGGGGTGATGCAGATACGCAGTATTTT.

This clonotype has more than one count but fewer than ten. The V and J genes are TRBV6-6 and TRBJ2-3, with 7 bases fitting TRBD2. Looked up from germline, CDR1 is MNHNY and CDR2 is SVGAGI (reference sequence). The CDR3 sequence is 13 residues long. V lost 9 bases and J lost 4; bases outside the gene matches: 7. The CDR3 region has the DNA TGTGCCAGTATGTGGGGGGGGGCAGATACGCAGTATTTT. Protein product: CASMWGGADTQYF.

This clonotype has only a few counts. The V call is TRBV10-3, the J call TRBJ2-5; the D gene could be TRBD1 or TRBD2 (6 bases each). Germline V CDR1 and CDR2: ENHRY, SYGVKD. The CDR3 covers 15 residues. The V end lost 3 bases, the J end lost 3 bases, and 14 bases lay between the germline ends. The CDR3 sequence is CAISDSGGLEETQYF. The CDR3 DNA follows: TGTGCCATCAGTGATTCCGGGGGCCTGGAAGAGACCCAGTACTTC.